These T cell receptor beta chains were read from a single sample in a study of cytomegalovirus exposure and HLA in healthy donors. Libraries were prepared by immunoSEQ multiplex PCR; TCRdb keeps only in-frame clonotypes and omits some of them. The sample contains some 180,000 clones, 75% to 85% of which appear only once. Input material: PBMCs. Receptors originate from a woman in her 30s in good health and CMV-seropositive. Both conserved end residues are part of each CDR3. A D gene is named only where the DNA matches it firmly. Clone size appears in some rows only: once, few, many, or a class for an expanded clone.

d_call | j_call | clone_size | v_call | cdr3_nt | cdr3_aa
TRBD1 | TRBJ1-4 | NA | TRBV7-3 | TGTGCCAGCAGCTTGGAGGGGGCTAAGGTTGAAAAACTGTTTTTT | CASSLEGAKVEKLFF
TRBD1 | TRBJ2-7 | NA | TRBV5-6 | TGTGCCAGCAGCAGAAACCAGGACAGGGCGACCTACGAGCAGTACTTC | CASSRNQDRATYEQYF
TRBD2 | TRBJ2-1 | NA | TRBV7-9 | TGTGCCAGCAGCCCCACCGGGGGGGCCTATGAGGGGCAGTTCTTC | CASSPTGGAYEGQFF
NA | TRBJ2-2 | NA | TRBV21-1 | TGTGCCAGCAGCAAAGACCCTAATTCGTATGGGGCAGGTACCGGGGAGCTGTTTTTT | CASSKDPNSYGAGTGELFF
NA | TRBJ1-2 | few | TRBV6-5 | TGTGCCAGCAGTTACTTTCAGGGAGGGTCACATGGCTACACCTTC | CASSYFQGGSHGYTF
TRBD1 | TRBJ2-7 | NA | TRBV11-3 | TGTGCCAGCAGCTCCTTGACAGGGGGTTACGAGCAGTACTTC | CASSSLTGGYEQYF
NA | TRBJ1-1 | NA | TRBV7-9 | TGTGCCAGCAGCTTAGGGGAGGCTGAAGCTTTCTTT | CASSLGEAEAFF
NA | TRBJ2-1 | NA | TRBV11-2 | TGTGCCAGCAGCTTAGGTCGGGTCTCCTACAATGAGCAGTTCTTC | CASSLGRVSYNEQFF
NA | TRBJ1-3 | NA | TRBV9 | TGTGCCAGCAGCGACCGGACAGACCCTGGAAACACCATATATTTT | CASSDRTDPGNTIYF
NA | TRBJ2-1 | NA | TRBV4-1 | TGCGCCAGCAGCCCCCGGGGGGCCGGTGAGCAGTTCTTC | CASSPRGAGEQFF
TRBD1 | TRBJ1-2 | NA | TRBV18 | TGTGCCAGCTCACCACAAGGGACAGTGAACTATGGCTACACCTTC | CASSPQGTVNYGYTF
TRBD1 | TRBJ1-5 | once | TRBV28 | TGTGCCAGCAGTCGACAGGGATTAAATCAGCCCCAGCATTTT | CASSRQGLNQPQHF
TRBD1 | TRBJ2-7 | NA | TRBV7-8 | TGTGCCAGCAGCTTCCGGGACAGGGGTCGCGAGCAGTACTTC | CASSFRDRGREQYF
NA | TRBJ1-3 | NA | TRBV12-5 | TGTGCTAGTGGTTTGGCCCTTACAAATAAGTTCGCTGGAAACACCATATATTTT | CASGLALTNKFAGNTIYF
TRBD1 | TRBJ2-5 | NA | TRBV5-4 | TGTGCCAGCAGCTCCAGGGACAGGGCGGAAGGAGAGACCCAGTACTTC | CASSSRDRAEGETQYF
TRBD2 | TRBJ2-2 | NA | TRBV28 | TGTGCCAGCAGCCAGGGACTAGCGGGCGAAACCGGGGAGCTGTTTTTT | CASSQGLAGETGELFF
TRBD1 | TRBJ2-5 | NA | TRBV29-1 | TGCAGCGCAGAAACAGGGGGAGCGGCGGAGACCCAGTACTTC | CSAETGGAAETQYF
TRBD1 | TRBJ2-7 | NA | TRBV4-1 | TGCGCCAGCAGCCACCAGGGACAGGGGGGCTACGAGCAGTACTTC | CASSHQGQGGYEQYF
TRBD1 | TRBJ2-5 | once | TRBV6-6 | TGTGCCAGCAGCCTGGGACAGGGGGCCGAGGAGACCCAGTACTTC | CASSLGQGAEETQYF
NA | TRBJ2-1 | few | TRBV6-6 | TGTGCCAGCAGTTACACAACTAGCAGGATTAATGAGCAGTTCTTC | CASSYTTSRINEQFF
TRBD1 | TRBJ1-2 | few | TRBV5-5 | TGTGCCAGCAGCTTGGCCGGGACAGACTATGGCTACACCTTC | CASSLAGTDYGYTF
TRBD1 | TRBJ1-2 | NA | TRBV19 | TGTGCCAGTAGTATTCGGGATAGGTCGACAGGGATGCGTGGCTACACCTTC | CASSIRDRSTGMRGYTF
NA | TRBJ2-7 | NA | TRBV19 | TGTGCCAGTAGTATCGCGGGCGCTAGCTACGAGCAGTACTTC | CASSIAGASYEQYF
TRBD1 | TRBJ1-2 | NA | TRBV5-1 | TGCGCCAGCAGCGGGATCCCCGGGGACAGGGGCCCCTTTGGAGGCTACACCTTC | CASSGIPGDRGPFGGYTF
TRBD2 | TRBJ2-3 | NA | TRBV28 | TGTGCCGGAGCGGGGGGGGGTACGCAGTATTTT | CAGAGGGTQYF
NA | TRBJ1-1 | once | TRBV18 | TGTGCCAGCTCCGGGACACAGAACACTGAAGCTTTCTTT | CASSGTQNTEAFF
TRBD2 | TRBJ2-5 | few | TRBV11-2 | TGTGCCAGCAGCTTCGCGGGGGGGCGGGAGACCCAGTACTTC | CASSFAGGRETQYF
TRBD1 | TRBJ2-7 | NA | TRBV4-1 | TGCGCCAGCAGCCCAACTTCTAGGGACAGTCGGTACGAGCAGTACTTC | CASSPTSRDSRYEQYF
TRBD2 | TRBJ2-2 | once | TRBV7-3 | TGTGCCAGCAGCCGCCGTCGGGGGGGCGGGGAGCTGTTTTTT | CASSRRRGGGELFF
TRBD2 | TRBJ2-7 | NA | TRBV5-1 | TGCGCCAGCAGCTTGGGCGGGAGGTTTGGACTCTACGAGCAGTACTTC | CASSLGGRFGLYEQYF
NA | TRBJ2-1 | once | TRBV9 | TGTGCCAGCAGCGTCGCCGGACAGTTTAATGAGCAGTTCTTC | CASSVAGQFNEQFF
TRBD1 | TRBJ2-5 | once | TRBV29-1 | TGCAGCGTTGAAGAAGGGGGCGTGGAGCAGTACTTC | CSVEEGGVEQYF
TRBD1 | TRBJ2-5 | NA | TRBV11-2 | TGTGCCAGCAGCTCTCTGACAGGGGGGGAGACCCAGTACTTC | CASSSLTGGETQYF
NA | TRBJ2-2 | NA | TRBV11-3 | TGTGCCAGCAGCTCGGGACACCAGGGAACCGGGGAGCTGTTTTTT | CASSSGHQGTGELFF
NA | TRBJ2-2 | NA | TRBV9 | TGTGCCAGCAGCGCTCCCAGGGCTTATACGAACACCGGGGAGCTGTTTTTT | CASSAPRAYTNTGELFF
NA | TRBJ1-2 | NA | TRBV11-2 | TGTGCCAGCAGCTTAGATACAGGCCACTATGGCTACACCTTC | CASSLDTGHYGYTF
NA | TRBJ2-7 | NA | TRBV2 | TGTGCCAGCAGTGAGGGGGGGGCGCACTACGAGCAGTACTTC | CASSEGGAHYEQYF
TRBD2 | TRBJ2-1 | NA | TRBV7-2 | TGTGCCAGCAGAGAGCGGGGTGAGCAGTTCTTC | CASRERGEQFF
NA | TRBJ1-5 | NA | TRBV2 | TGTGCCAGCAGTGTTTACAGGGTGGGTAATCAGCCCCAGCATTTT | CASSVYRVGNQPQHF
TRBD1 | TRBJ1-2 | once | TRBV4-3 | TGCGCCAGCAGCCGGGACAGGGGAGGATATGGCTACACCTTC | CASSRDRGGYGYTF
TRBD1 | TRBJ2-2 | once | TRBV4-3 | TGCGCCAGCAGCTCAGACAGGGGATCGAACACCGGGGAGCTGTTTTTT | CASSSDRGSNTGELFF
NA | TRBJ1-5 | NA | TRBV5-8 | TGTGCCAGCAGCTTGGGTCTGGACAGTCCCAATCAGCCCCAGCATTTT | CASSLGLDSPNQPQHF
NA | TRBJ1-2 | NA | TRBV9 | TGTGCCAGCAGCGTCGACCTCGACAGAACAACTAACTATGGCTACACCTTC | CASSVDLDRTTNYGYTF
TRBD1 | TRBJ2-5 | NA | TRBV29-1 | TGCAGCGTTGTAGGGGCAGGGGGTGGGGAGACCCAGTACTTC | CSVVGAGGGETQYF
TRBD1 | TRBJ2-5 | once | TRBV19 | TGTGCCAGTAGTAGAAGGACAGGGGAAGAGATAGAGACCCAGTACTTC | CASSRRTGEEIETQYF
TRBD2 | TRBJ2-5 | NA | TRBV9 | TGTGCCAGCAGCGTAGGTTGGGGCGGGGGGGGAAAGACCCAGTACTTC | CASSVGWGGGGKTQYF
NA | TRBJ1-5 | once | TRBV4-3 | TGCGCCAGCAGCCAAGAAATCGGGGTGGGTAGGGATAGCAATCAGCCCCAGCATTTT | CASSQEIGVGRDSNQPQHF
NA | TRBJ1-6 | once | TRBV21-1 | TGTGCCAGCAGCAAAAGCCTATTCCCGGGACAGTACTTACCTAGCTCTTCACCCCTCCACTTT | CASSKSLFPGQYLPSSSPLHF
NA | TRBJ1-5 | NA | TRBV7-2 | TGTGCCAGCAGCCCAACAGTCATCGACTACAATCAGCCCCAGCATTTT | CASSPTVIDYNQPQHF
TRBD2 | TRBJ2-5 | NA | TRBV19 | TGTGCCAGTAGTGCCCCCGGGACGCCCGACCGGGGGGAGCAGTACTTC | CASSAPGTPDRGEQYF
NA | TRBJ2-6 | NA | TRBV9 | TGTGCCAGCAGCGTAACTGGGGGCACTGGGGCCAACGTCCTGACTTTC | CASSVTGGTGANVLTF